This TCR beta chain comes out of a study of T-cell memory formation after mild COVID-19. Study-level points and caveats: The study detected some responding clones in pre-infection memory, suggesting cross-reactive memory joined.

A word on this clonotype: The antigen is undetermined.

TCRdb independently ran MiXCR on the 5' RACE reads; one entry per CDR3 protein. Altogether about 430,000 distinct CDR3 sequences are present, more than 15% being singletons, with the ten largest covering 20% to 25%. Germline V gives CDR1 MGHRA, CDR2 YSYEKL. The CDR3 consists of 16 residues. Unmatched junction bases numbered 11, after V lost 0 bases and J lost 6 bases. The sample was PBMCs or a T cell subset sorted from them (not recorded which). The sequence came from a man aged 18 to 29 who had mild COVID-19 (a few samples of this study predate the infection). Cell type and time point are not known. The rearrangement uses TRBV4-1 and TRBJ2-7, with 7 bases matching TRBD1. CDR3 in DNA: TGCGCCAGCAGCCAAGATTCGGTGAAGGGGGCGGGCGAGCAGTACTTC. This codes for CASSQDSVKGAGEQYF.